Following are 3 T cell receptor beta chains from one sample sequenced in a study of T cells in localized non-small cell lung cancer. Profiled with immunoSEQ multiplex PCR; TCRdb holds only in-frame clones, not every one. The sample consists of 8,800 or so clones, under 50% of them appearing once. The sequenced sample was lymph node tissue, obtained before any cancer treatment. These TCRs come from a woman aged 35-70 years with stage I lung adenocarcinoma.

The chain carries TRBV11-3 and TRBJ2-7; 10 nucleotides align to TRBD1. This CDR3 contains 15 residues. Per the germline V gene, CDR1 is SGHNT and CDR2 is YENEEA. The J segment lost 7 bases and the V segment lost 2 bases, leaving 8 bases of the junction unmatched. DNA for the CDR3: TGTGCCAGCAGCTTAACCGGGACAGGGGCTGGAGAGCAGTACTTC. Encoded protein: CASSLTGTGAGEQYF.

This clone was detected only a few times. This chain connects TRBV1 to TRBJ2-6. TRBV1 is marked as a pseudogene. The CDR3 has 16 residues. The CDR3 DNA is TGCGCCAGCAGTCAGGGAGAACAGAGTGGGGCCAACGTCCTGACTTTC. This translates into CASSQGEQSGANVLTF.

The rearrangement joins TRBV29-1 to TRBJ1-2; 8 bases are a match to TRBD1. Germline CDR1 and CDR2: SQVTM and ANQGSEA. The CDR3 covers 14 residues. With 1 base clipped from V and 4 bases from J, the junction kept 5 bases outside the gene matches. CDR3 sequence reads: CSVEGQGIIYGYTF. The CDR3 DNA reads TGCAGCGTTGAAGGACAGGGGATAATCTATGGCTACACCTTC.